The 30 T cell receptor beta chains in this list originate from one sample, sequenced in a study of blood T cells in healthy people across ages. A second PCR of 7 to 11 cycles used a sample-barcoded 5' primer and a J-beta primer mix. One entry per CDR3 protein results from TCRdb running MiXCR on the 5' RACE reads. This table has some 1.4 million distinct CDR3 sequences, around two fifths appearing once. Source material: blood. The receptors here all came from a woman under 30 in good health.

The rearrangement joins TRBV4-2 to TRBJ2-7; 10 positions agree with TRBD2. CDR1 and CDR2 from the germline V gene are LGHNA and YNFKEQ. Trimming cost V 0 bases and J 3 bases; bases outside gene matches: 5. The CDR3 extends over 16 amino acids. The CDR3 region is CASSQDLAGVFYEQYF. For the CDR3, the DNA is TGTGCCAGCAGCCAAGATCTAGCGGGAGTCTTCTACGAGCAGTACTTC.

This clonotype turned up a few times. The chain combines TRBV20-1 with TRBJ1-6; TRBD1 might be the D (5 bases). Germline V lookup: CDR1 DFQATT, CDR2 SNEGSKA (reference sequence). The CDR3 consists of 16 residues. V was trimmed by 3 bases and J by 8 bases, leaving 20 bases between them. In DNA form, the CDR3 reads TGCAGTGCTAGGGGGGGGTCCTCCGGTACTGATTCACCCCTCCACTTT. The encoded protein is CSARGGSSGTDSPLHF.

In nucleotides, the CDR3 is TGTGCCAGCAGCTCCACCCGACTAGCGGGAACGGAACAGTACTTC. Its translation is CASSSTRLAGTEQYF. V and J are TRBV7-9 and TRBJ2-5, with 11 bases that match TRBD2. Germline CDR1 and CDR2: SEHNR and FQNEAQ (reference sequence). The CDR3 extends over 15 amino acids. Trimming cost V 4 bases and J 11 bases; bases outside gene matches: 12.

CDR3 amino acids: CASSPRTWGYTF. The CDR3 nucleotides are TGTGCCAGCAGCCCGCGGACCTGGGGCTACACCTTC. V is TRBV12-3 or TRBV12-4 and J is TRBJ1-2; no clear D gene. This CDR3 is built from 12 residues. Trimming left V 6 bases short and J 8 bases short, with 13 bases between.

This clonotype was counted a few times. The chain uses TRBV5-1 and TRBJ1-2, with D unresolved. Germline V gene data show CDR1 as SGHRS and CDR2 as YFSETQ. With 1 base removed from V and 9 bases from J, the gap between germline ends came to 13 bases. The CDR3 has 13 residues. The CDR3 is CASSLIGLESYTF. DNA for the CDR3: TGCGCCAGCAGCTTGATAGGACTCGAGAGCTACACCTTC.

V gene TRBV30 combines with J gene TRBJ2-3; no clear D gene. Germline V gene sequence: CDR1 GTSNPN, CDR2 SVGIG (reference sequence). Trimming cost V 2 bases and J 0 bases, with 12 bases left between them. The CDR3 consists of 15 residues. CDR3 DNA: TGTGCCTGGAGTAGGAACAGCGCTAGCACAGATACGCAGTATTTT. Its translation: CAWSRNSASTDTQYF.

This chain uses TRBV18 with TRBJ2-2, with 8 bases identical to TRBD1. This CDR3 is built from 16 residues. Germline loops: CDR1 KGHSH, CDR2 LQKENI. V lost 0 bases to trimming and J lost 4 bases; unmatched junction nucleotides: 4. CDR3 bases: TGTGCCAGCTCACCACCGAGCAGGGGGCTCACCGGGGAGCTGTTTTTT. Translated, it gives CASSPPSRGLTGELFF.

The DNA of the CDR3 is TGTGCCAGCACCCCCGGGGGAATCGAGCAGTACTTC. It translates to CASTPGGIEQYF. The rearrangement links TRBV25-1 to TRBJ2-5, with D perhaps TRBD2 (6 bases). TRBJ2-7 matches the DNA end more closely, so the J call is doubtful. This CDR3 has 12 residues. Germline loops: CDR1 MGHDK, CDR2 SYGVNS.

In its sample, this clonotype was seen once. V and J are TRBV12-3 or TRBV12-4 and TRBJ2-3; 9 bases agree with TRBD2. Trimming at V came to 0 bases and at J to 4 bases, leaving 8 bases not matched to a gene. The CDR3 is made up of 17 amino acids. The CDR3 DNA reads as TGTGCCAGCAGTTTAGCGCGGTCAGCGGGGGGCGCAGATACGCAGTATTTT. Encoded protein: CASSLARSAGGADTQYF.

The chain uses TRBV6-6 and TRBJ1-6; tentative D call: TRBD1 (5 bases). Trimming removed 9 bases at V and 2 bases at J, with 20 bases between. The CDR3 runs 17 residues. In germline, CDR1 is MNHNY, CDR2 SVGAGI (reference sequence). The chain's CDR3 is CASHGTPGRAYNSPLHF. CDR3 DNA: TGTGCCAGTCACGGGACTCCGGGGAGAGCCTATAATTCACCCCTCCACTTT.

The CDR3 DNA follows: TGTGCCAGCTCACTAGAACCGGGACTAGCATTCGAGCAGTACTTC. Translating gives CASSLEPGLAFEQYF. This sequence joins TRBV18 and TRBJ2-7; 9 positions match TRBD2. Germline CDR1 and CDR2: KGHSH and LQKENI. With 4 bases clipped from V and 6 bases from J, the junction kept 10 bases outside the gene matches. The CDR3 sequence is 15 residues long.

In its sample, this clonotype was seen many times. V is TRBV6-5 and J is TRBJ2-7; 9 nucleotides line up with TRBD1. This CDR3 is 13 amino acids long. Trimming at V came to 5 bases and at J to 2 bases, leaving 1 base not matched to a gene. Germline assignment: CDR1 MNHEY and CDR2 SVGAGI. The CDR3 sequence: CASSRTGAYEQYF. CDR3 coding DNA: TGTGCCAGCAGTCGGACAGGGGCCTACGAGCAGTACTTC.

This chain connects TRBV7-2 to TRBJ2-4, with a possible D match to TRBD2 (5 bases). With 1 base removed from V and 13 bases from J, the gap between germline ends came to 23 bases. The length of the CDR3 is 16 residues. Germline V lookup: CDR1 SGHTA, CDR2 FQGNSA. The CDR3 spells CASSLVDSVLLWEQYF. Here the CDR3 DNA reads TGTGCCAGCAGCTTAGTAGACTCCGTTCTTCTCTGGGAGCAGTACTTC.

This clonotype was detected a few times. The rearrangement uses TRBV7-6 and TRBJ2-7; 7 nucleotides match TRBD1. After removal of 4 bases from V and 3 bases from J, the junction contained 6 bases not matched to a gene. The length of the CDR3 is 14 residues. The germline CDR1 and CDR2 sequences are SGHVS and FNYEAQ. This CDR3 is CASSSSPGGYEQYF. The CDR3 region has the DNA TGTGCCAGCAGCTCAAGCCCAGGGGGCTACGAGCAGTACTTC.

The chain has TRBV3-1 and TRBJ2-1; TRBD2 might be the D (5 bases). V was cut by 1 base and J by 11 bases, with 15 bases left in between. This CDR3 is built from 14 residues. Germline loops: CDR1 LGHDT, CDR2 YNNKEL (reference sequence). The CDR3 DNA sequence: TGTGCCAGCAGCCAAGCGCTTAGCGTGACGAAGCAGTTCTTC. The encoded protein is CASSQALSVTKQFF.

The V call is TRBV12-3 or TRBV12-4, the J call TRBJ1-4; a weak D match, TRBD1 (5 bases). The V end was cut by 5 bases, the J end by 0 bases, with 13 bases between. The CDR3 sequence is 16 residues long. This CDR3 reads CASSGRDGATNEKLFF. The DNA of the CDR3 is TGTGCCAGCAGTGGCCGGGACGGTGCAACTAATGAAAAACTGTTTTTT.

This clonotype was observed at least ten times. This chain joins TRBV5-1 and TRBJ2-7, with 10 bases identical to TRBD2. V lost 1 base to trimming and J lost 0 bases; unmatched junction nucleotides: 7. Per germline, CDR1 SGHRS and CDR2 YFSETQ. CDR3 length: 17 residues. The CDR3 sequence is CASSLLSSGGLSYEQYF. The CDR3 DNA reads as TGCGCCAGCAGCTTGCTGTCTAGCGGGGGTCTCTCCTACGAGCAGTACTTC.

The chain couples TRBV12-3 or TRBV12-4 to TRBJ2-3, with D perhaps assigned TRBD1 or TRBD2 (6 bases each). The CDR3 has 15 amino acids. The V end was cut by 5 bases, the J end by 2 bases, with 14 bases between. The CDR3 DNA reads TGTGCCAGCAGTGGGGGGCCCGAGTCCACAGATACGCAGTATTTT. As protein: CASSGGPESTDTQYF.

This clonotype appeared a few times. The CDR3 spells CASSQEGSRGHNEQYF. As DNA, the CDR3 is TGCGCCAGCAGCCAAGAAGGGAGCAGGGGGCATAACGAGCAGTACTTC. The V call is TRBV4-1, the J call TRBJ2-5; 8 bases agree with TRBD1. TRBJ2-7 matches the DNA end more closely, so the J call is doubtful. The CDR3 is made up of 16 amino acids. Germline V gene data show CDR1 as MGHRA and CDR2 as YSYEKL.

J is TRBJ1-1 and V is TRBV7-2; D not certain. This CDR3 contains 13 residues. V gave up 5 bases and J gave up 4 bases, with 11 bases separating them. Germline assignment: CDR1 SGHTA and CDR2 FQGNSA. CDR3 loop: CASSPTRSTEAFF. The CDR3 coding sequence is TGTGCCAGCAGCCCGACAAGGAGCACTGAAGCTTTCTTT.

J is TRBJ2-7 and V is TRBV10-3; 7 bases match TRBD1. Germline loops: CDR1 ENHRY, CDR2 SYGVKD. This CDR3 comprises 14 residues. V lost 6 bases to trimming and J lost 0 bases; unmatched junction nucleotides: 5. Written as DNA, the CDR3 is TGTGCCATCAGCGGACAGGCCCGCTCCTACGAGCAGTACTTC. As protein: CAISGQARSYEQYF.

This clonotype came up a few times. The chain couples TRBV4-1 to TRBJ2-1; TRBD2 agrees at 7 bases. The CDR3 covers 18 residues. Losses at the gene ends were 4 bases for V and 0 bases for J; bases not matched to a gene: 12. Germline V gives CDR1 MGHRA, CDR2 YSYEKL. CDR3 in amino acids: CASSPMGGGSSSYNEQFF. The CDR3 bases are TGCGCCAGCAGCCCTATGGGGGGGGGATCCAGCTCCTACAATGAGCAGTTCTTC.

The chain combines TRBV28 with TRBJ2-7; D gene ambiguous. Germline CDR1 is MDHEN and CDR2 is SYDVKM. The CDR3 loop spans 13 amino acids. V dropped 1 base and J dropped 6 bases, with 10 bases sitting between them. CDR3: CASSLSLMGEQYF. Here the CDR3 DNA reads TGTGCCAGCAGTTTATCTCTCATGGGCGAGCAGTACTTC.

The J gene is TRBJ2-1, the V gene TRBV20-1, with D unclear. V was cut by 2 bases and J by 6 bases, with 2 bases left in between. CDR1 is DFQATT and CDR2 is SNEGSKA in the germline V gene (reference sequence). The CDR3 has 10 residues. The CDR3 DNA follows: TGCAGTGCTAGAACCAATGAGCAGTTCTTC. Protein sequence: CSARTNEQFF.

V and J are TRBV6-5 and TRBJ2-5; D is possibly TRBD1 or TRBD2 (5 bases each). This CDR3 region has 16 residues. Germline V CDR1 and CDR2: MNHEY, SVGAGI. The V end was cut by 2 bases, the J end by 5 bases, with 18 bases between. CDR3 sequence reads: CASSYALGTGGETQYF. CDR3 in DNA: TGTGCCAGCAGTTACGCTTTGGGGACCGGTGGTGAGACCCAGTACTTC.

The rearrangement joins TRBV11-2 to TRBJ2-3; D uncertain. Germline CDR1 reads SGHAT; CDR2 reads FQNNGV. The CDR3 is made up of 12 amino acids. Deletions cut 7 bases from V and 1 base from J, with 6 bases between. In nucleotides, the CDR3 is TGTGCCAGCAAGGTCGGCACAGATACGCAGTATTTT. It codes for CASKVGTDTQYF.

The chain employs TRBV4-2 and TRBJ2-7; 7 positions match TRBD2. CDR3 size: 16 residues. After removal of 0 bases from V and 7 bases from J, the junction contained 12 bases not matched to a gene. Germline V gene data show CDR1 as LGHNA and CDR2 as YNFKEQ. The CDR3 sequence is CASSQDRGVSYNEQYF. CDR3 nucleotide sequence: TGTGCCAGCAGCCAAGATCGGGGGGTTTCCTACAATGAGCAGTACTTC.

The CDR3 nucleotides read TGTGCCAGCAGCTTGAAGAGGAATGAGCAGTTCTTC. Translating it yields CASSLKRNEQFF. The chain is built from TRBV13 and TRBJ2-1; no reliable D call. CDR1 is PRHDT and CDR2 is FYEKMQ in the germline V gene (reference sequence). This CDR3 has 12 amino acids. The germline V and J ends were trimmed by 3 bases and 7 bases, with 7 bases remaining between them.

This clonotype has just a few counts. The chain combines TRBV10-3 with TRBJ1-5; TRBD1 might be the D (5 bases). This CDR3 has 14 residues. Germline V gene lookup returns CDR1 ENHRY and CDR2 SYGVKD. V was shortened by 10 bases and J by 2 bases, with 15 bases between the two germline ends. The chain's CDR3 is CATHGGAGNQPQHF. In DNA form, the CDR3 reads TGTGCCACCCACGGGGGTGCGGGCAATCAGCCCCAGCATTTT.

The chain uses TRBV20-1 and TRBJ2-3; D unclear. The CDR3 extends over 15 amino acids. V lost 3 bases, J lost 4 bases, and 17 bases lay in between. CDR1 and CDR2 (germline): DFQATT, SNEGSKA (reference sequence). The CDR3 is CSARHWTPAPDTQYF. CDR3 nucleotides: TGCAGTGCTAGGCACTGGACCCCTGCCCCAGATACGCAGTATTTT.